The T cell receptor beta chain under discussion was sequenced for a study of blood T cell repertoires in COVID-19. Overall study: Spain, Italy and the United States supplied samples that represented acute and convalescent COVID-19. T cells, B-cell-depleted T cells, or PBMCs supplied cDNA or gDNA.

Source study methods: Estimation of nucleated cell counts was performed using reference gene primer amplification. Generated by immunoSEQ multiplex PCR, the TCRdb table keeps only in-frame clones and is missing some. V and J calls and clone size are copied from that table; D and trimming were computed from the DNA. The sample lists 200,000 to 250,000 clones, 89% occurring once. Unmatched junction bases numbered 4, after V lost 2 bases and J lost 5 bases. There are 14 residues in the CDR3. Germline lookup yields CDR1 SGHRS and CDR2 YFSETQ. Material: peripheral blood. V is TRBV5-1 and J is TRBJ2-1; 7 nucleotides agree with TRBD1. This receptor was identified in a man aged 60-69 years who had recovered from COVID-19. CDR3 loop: CASSFGTANNEQFF. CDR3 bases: TGCGCCAGCAGCTTTGGGACAGCCAACAATGAGCAGTTCTTC.